In its sample, the clone carrying this T cell receptor (beta chain) was seen many times. The antigen is unknown. Each patient was aged 18 to 65 and had newly diagnosed hyperthyroidism of under 2 months' duration. For the diagnoses, clinical symptoms, serum thyroxine and TRAb, thyroid ultrasound and orbital computed tomography were used. This entry is derived from a study of T cells in Graves' hyperthyroidism and ophthalmopathy. Germline assignment: CDR1 DFQATT and CDR2 SNEGSKA (reference sequence). The CDR3 covers 14 residues. The V and J ends lost 5 bases and 1 base respectively, with 14 bases between them. The source material, RNA transcripts, was used to amplify TCR beta CDR3 regions. First-round RT-PCR with HTBI primers amplified the TCR CDR3 region. TCRdb redid the calling of the multiplex PCR reads with MiXCR, one entry per CDR3 protein. Altogether about 350,000 distinct CDR3 sequences are present, about a sixth being singletons, with the ten largest covering roughly a third.

Study-wide results and limits: Within blood appeared most thyroid clonotypes that had expanded above 0.001.

The chain uses TRBV20-1 and TRBJ1-1, with TRBD1 as a possible D gene (6 bases). This sequence originates from a woman in her thirties with Graves' hyperthyroidism that later progressed to Graves' ophthalmopathy. The sequenced sample consisted of blood. The DNA of the CDR3 is TGCAGTGCTCTCGAGACAGGCCCGAACACTGAAGCTTTCTTT. Translated: CSALETGPNTEAFF.